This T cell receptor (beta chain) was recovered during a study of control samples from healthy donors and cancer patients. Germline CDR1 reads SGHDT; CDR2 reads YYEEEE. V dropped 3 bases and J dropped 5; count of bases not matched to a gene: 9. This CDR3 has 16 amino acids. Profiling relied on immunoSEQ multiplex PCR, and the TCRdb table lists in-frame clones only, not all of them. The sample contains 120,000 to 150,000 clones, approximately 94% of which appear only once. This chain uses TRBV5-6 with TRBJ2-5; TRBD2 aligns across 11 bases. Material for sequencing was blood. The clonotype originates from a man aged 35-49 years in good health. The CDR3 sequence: CASSWLLAGVRETQYF. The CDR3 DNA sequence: TGTGCCAGCAGCTGGCTACTAGCGGGGGTTCGGGAGACCCAGTACTTC.